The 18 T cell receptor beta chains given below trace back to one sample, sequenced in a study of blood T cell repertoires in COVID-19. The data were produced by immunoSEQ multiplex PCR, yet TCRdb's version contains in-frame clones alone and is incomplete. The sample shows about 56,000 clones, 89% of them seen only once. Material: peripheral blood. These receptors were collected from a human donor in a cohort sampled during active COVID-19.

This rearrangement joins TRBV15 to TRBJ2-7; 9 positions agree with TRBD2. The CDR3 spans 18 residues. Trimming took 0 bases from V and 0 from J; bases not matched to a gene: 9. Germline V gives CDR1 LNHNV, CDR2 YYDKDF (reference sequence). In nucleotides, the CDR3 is TGTGCCACCAGCAGAGATCGAAGCGGGGGGACCAGCTCCTACGAGCAGTACTTC. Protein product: CATSRDRSGGTSSYEQYF. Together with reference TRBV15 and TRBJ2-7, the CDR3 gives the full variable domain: DAMVIQNPRYQVTQFGKPVTLSCSQTLNHNVMYWYQQKSSQAPKLLFHYYDKDFNNEADTPDNFQSRRPNTSFCFLDIRSPGLGDTAMYLCATSRDRSGGTSSYEQYFGPGTRLTVT.

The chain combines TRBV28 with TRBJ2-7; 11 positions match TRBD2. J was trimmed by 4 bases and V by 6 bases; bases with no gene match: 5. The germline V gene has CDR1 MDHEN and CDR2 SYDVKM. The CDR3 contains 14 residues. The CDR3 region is CASRRLAGRYEQYF. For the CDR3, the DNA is TGTGCCAGCAGAAGACTAGCGGGGAGATACGAGCAGTACTTC.

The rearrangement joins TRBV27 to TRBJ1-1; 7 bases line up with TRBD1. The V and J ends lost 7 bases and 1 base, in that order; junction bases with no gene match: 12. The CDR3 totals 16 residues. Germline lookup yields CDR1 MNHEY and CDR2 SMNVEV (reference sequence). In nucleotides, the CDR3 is TGTGCCAGCAACCAAAGGGGTCGGACAGGGAACACTGAAGCTTTCTTT. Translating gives CASNQRGRTGNTEAFF.

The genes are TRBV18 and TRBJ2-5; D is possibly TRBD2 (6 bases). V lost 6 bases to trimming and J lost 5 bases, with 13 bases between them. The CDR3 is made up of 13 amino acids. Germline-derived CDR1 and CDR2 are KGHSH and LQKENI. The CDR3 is CASSPGGAETQYF. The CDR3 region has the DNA TGTGCCAGCTCTCCCGGCGGGGCTGAGACCCAGTACTTC.

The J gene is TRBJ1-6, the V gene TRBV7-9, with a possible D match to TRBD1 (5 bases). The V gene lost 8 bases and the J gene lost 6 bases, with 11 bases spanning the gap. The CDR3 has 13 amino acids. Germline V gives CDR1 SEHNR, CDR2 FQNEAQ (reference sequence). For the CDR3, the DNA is TGTGCCAGCCATACCGGGGGTAATTCACCCCTCCACTTT. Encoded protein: CASHTGGNSPLHF.

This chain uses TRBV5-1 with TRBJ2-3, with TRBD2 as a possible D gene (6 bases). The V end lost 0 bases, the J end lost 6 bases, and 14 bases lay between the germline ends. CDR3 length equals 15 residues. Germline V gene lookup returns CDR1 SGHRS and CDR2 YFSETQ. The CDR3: CASSLGVGGRDTQYF. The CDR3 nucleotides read TGCGCCAGCAGCTTGGGAGTAGGAGGGAGGGATACGCAGTATTTT. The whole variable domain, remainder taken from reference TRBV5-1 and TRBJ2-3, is KAGVTQTPRYLIKTRGQQVTLSCSPISGHRSVSWYQQTPGQGLQFLFEYFSETQRNKGNFPGRFSGRQFSNSRSEMNVSTLELGDSALYLCASSLGVGGRDTQYFGPGTRLTVL.

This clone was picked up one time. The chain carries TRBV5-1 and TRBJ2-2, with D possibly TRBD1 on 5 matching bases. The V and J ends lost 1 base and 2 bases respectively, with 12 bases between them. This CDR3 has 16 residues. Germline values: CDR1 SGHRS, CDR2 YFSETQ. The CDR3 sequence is CASSLRQGGNTGELFF. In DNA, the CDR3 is TGCGCCAGCAGCTTGCGGCAGGGTGGTAACACCGGGGAGCTGTTTTTT. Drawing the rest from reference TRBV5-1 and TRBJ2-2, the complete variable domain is KAGVTQTPRYLIKTRGQQVTLSCSPISGHRSVSWYQQTPGQGLQFLFEYFSETQRNKGNFPGRFSGRQFSNSRSEMNVSTLELGDSALYLCASSLRQGGNTGELFFGEGSRLTVL.

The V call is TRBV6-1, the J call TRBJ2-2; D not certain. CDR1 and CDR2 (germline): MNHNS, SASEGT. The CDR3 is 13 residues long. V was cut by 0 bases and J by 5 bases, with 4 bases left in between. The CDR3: CASSEALTGELFF. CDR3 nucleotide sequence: TGTGCCAGCAGTGAAGCTTTAACCGGGGAGCTGTTTTTT.

CDR3 nucleotide sequence: TGTGCCAGCAGTTACCCCGGGGTGGAGACCCAGTACTTC. Protein product: CASSYPGVETQYF. The chain recombines TRBV6-5 with TRBJ2-5; a weak D match, TRBD2 (5 bases). V was pared by 2 bases and J by 5 bases, with 9 bases between. The CDR3 consists of 13 residues. The germline V gene encodes CDR1 MNHEY and CDR2 SVGAGI.

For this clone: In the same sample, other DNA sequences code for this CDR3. The CDR3 protein is CASSGGGTDTQYF. In DNA form, the CDR3 reads TGCGCCAGCAGTGGGGGGGGCACAGATACGCAGTATTTT. The gene calls are TRBV10-1 and TRBJ2-3; TRBD2 might be the D (6 bases). Germline values: CDR1 WNHNN, CDR2 SYGVQD (reference sequence). The germline V and J ends were trimmed by 4 bases and 1 base, with 6 bases remaining between them. The CDR3 has 13 amino acids.

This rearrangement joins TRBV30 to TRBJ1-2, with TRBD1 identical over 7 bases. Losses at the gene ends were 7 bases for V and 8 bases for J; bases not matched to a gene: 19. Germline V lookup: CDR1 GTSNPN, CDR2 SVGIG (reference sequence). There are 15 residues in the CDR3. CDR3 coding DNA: TGTGCCTCCCTCCGGCCAAGAGGGATCAGGGGGGGCTACACCTTC. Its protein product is CASLRPRGIRGGYTF.

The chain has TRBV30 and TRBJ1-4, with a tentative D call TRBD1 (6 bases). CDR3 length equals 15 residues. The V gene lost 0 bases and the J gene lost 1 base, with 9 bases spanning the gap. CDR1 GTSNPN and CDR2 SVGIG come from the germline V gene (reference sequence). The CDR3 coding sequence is TGTGCCTGGAGTGTGCAGGGGATAACTAATGAAAAACTGTTTTTT. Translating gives CAWSVQGITNEKLFF.

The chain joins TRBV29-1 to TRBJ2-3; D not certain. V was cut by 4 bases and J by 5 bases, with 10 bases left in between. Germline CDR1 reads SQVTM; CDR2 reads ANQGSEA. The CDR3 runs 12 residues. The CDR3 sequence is CSVGLGGDTQYF. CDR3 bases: TGCAGCGTTGGTCTAGGCGGAGATACGCAGTATTTT.

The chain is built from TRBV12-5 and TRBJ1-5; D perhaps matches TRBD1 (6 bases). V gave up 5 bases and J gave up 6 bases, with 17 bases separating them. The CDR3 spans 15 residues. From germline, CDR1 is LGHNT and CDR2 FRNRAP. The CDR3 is CASGGTGGDGQPQHF. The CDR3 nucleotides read TGTGCTAGTGGTGGGACGGGGGGCGATGGTCAGCCCCAGCATTTT.

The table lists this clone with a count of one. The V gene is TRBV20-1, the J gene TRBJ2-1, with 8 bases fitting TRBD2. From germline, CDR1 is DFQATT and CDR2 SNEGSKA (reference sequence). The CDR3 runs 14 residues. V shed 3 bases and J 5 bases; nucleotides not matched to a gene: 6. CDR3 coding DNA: TGCAGTGCTAGTTTAGCGGGACTCAACAATGAGCAGTTCTTC. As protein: CSASLAGLNNEQFF.

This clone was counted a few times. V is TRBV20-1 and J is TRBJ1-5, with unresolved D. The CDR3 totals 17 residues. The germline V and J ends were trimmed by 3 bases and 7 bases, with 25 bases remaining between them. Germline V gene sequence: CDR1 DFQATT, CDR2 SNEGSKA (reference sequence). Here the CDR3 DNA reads TGCAGTGCTAGTTCCCTCCGGTTGACGGGGAGAATACAGCCCCAGCATTTT. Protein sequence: CSASSLRLTGRIQPQHF.

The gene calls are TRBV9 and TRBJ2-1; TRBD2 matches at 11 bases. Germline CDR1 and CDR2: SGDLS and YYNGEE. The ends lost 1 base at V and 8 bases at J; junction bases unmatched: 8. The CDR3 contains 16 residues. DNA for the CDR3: TGTGCCAGCAGCGTACTCCGGCTAGCGGGGGGCGATGAGCAGTTCTTC. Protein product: CASSVLRLAGGDEQFF.

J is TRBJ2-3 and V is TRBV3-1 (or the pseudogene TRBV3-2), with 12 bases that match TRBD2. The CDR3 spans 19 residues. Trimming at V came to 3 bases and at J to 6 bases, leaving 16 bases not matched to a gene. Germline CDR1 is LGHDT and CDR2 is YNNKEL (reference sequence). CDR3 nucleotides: TGTGCCAGCAGCCACCCTAGCGGGGGGGCAACACAGGAGGGGGATACGCAGTATTTT. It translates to CASSHPSGGATQEGDTQYF.